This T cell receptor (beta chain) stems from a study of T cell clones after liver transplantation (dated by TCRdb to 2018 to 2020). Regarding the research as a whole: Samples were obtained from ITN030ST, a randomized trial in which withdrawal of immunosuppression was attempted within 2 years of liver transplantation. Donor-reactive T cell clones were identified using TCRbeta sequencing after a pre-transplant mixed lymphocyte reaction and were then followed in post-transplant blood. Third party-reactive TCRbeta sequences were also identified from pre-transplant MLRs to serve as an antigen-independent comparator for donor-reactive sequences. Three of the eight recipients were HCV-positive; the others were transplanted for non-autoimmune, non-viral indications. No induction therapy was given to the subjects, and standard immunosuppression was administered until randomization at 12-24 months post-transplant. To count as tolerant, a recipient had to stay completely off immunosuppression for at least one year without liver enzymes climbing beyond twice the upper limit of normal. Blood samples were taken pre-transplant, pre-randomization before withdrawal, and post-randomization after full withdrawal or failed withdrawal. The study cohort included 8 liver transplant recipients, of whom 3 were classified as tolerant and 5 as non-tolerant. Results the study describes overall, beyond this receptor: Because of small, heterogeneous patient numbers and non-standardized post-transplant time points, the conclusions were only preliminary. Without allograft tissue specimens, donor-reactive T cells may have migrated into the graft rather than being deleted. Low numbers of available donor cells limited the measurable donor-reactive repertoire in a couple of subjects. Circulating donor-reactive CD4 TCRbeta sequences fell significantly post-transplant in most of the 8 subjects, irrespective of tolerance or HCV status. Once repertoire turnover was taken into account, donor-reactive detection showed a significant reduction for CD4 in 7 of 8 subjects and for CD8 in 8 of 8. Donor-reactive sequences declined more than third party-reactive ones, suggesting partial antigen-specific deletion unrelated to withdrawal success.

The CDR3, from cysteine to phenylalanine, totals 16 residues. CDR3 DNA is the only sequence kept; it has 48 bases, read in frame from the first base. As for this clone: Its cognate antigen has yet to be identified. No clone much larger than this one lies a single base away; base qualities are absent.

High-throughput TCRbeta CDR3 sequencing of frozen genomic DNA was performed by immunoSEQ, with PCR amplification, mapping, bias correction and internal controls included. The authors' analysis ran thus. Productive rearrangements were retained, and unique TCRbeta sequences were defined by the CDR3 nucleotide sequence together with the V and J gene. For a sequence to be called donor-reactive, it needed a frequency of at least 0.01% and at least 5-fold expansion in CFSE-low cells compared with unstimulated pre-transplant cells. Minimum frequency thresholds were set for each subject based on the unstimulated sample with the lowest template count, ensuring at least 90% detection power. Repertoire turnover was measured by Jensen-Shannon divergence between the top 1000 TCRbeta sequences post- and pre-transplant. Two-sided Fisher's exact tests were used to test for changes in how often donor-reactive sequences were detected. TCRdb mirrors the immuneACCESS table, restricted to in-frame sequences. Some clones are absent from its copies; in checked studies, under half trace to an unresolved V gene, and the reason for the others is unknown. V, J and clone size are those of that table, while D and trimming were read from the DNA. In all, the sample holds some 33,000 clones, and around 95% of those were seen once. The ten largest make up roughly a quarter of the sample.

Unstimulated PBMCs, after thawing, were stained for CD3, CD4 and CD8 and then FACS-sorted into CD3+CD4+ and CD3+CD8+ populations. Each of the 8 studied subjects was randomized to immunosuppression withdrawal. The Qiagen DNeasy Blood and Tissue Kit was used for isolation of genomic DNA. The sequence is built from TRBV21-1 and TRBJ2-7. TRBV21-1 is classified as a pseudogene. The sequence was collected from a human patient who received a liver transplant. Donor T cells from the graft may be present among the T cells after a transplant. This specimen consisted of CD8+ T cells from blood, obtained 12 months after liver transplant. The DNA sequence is TGTGCCAGCAGCAAATGGTGTGGACCCGAGGTAAACGAGCAGTACTTC. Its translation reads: CASSKWCGPEVNEQYF.